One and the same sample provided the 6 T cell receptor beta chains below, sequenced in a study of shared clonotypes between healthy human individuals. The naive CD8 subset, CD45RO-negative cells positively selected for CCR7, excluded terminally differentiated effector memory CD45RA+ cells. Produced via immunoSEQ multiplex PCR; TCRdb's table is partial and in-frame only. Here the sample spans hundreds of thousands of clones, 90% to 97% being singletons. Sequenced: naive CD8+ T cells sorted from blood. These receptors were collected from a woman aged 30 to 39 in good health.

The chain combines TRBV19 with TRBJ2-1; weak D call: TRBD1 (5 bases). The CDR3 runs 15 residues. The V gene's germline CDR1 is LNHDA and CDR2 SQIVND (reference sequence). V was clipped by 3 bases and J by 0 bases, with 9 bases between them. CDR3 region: CASSIRGGSYNEQFF. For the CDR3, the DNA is TGTGCCAGTAGTATTAGGGGTGGCTCCTACAATGAGCAGTTCTTC. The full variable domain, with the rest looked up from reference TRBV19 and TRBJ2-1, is DGGITQSPKYLFRKEGQNVTLSCEQNLNHDAMYWYRQDPGQGLRLIYYSQIVNDFQKGDIAEGYSVSREKKESFPLTVTSAQKNPTAFYLCASSIRGGSYNEQFFGPGTRLTVL.

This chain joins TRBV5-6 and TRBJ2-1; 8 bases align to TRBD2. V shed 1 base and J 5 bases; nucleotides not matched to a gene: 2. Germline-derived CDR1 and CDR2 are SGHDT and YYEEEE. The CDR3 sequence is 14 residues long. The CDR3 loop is CASSLSAGDNEQFF. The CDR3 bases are TGTGCCAGCAGCTTGTCAGCGGGAGACAATGAGCAGTTCTTC.

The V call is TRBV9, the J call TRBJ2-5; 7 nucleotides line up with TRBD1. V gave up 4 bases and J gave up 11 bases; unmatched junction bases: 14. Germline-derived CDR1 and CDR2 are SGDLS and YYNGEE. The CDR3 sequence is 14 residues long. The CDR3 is CASSPPTGSGEQYF. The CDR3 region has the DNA TGTGCCAGCAGCCCGCCGACAGGGTCGGGTGAGCAGTACTTC.

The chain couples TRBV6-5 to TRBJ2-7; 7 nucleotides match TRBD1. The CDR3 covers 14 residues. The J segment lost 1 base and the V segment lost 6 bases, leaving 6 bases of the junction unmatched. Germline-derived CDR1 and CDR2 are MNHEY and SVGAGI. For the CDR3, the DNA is TGTGCCAGCAGCCAGACAGGGCGATCCTACGAGCAGTACTTC. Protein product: CASSQTGRSYEQYF.

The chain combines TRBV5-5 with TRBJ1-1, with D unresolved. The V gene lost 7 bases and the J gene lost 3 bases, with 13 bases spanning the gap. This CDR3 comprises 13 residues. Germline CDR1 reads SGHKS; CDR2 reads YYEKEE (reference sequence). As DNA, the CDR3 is TGTGCCAGCTCAACGGGGAGGGACACTGAAGCTTTCTTT. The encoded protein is CASSTGRDTEAFF.

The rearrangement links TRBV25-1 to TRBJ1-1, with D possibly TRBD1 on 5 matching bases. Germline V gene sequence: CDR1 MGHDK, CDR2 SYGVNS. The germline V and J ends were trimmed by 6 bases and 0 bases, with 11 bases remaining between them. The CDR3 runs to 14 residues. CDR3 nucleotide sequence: TGTGCCAGCAGGGACACGAGGGTGAACACTGAAGCTTTCTTT. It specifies CASRDTRVNTEAFF.